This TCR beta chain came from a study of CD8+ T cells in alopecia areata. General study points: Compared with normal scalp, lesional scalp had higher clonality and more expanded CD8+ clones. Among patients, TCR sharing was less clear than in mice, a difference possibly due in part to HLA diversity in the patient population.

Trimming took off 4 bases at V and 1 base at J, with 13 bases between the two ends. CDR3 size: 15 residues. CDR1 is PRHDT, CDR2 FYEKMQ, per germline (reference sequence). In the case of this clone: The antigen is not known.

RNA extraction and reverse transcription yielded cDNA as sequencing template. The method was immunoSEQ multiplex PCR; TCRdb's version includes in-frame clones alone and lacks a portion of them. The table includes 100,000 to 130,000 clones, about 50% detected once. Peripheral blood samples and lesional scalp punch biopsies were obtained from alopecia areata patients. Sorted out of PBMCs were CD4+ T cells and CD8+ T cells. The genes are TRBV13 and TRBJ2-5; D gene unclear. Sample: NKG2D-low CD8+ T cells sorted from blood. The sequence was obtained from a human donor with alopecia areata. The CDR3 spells CASSSQVVTQETQYF. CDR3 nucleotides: TGTGCCAGCAGCTCCCAGGTGGTCACCCAAGAGACCCAGTACTTC.